The present entry profiles one T cell receptor (beta chain) with its context. Its antigen remains unidentified. One end of the junction fails to match germline, which may point to a read error. Patients with a history of autoimmune disease or receiving systemic immunosuppression were excluded from the trial. In every dose cohort, peripheral blood was drawn for TCR sequencing at baseline, cycle 4 day 1, and cycle 7 day 1. The samples were drawn from a first-in-human, open-label, multicenter phase I dose-escalation trial of ivuxolimab. The trial enrolled adults with locally advanced or metastatic head and neck squamous cell, hepatocellular, melanoma or renal cell carcinoma. Before TCR sequencing, CD4+ T cells and CD8+ T cells were sorted from peripheral blood as separate populations. These data originate in a study of OX40 agonist ivuxolimab in advanced cancers. Looking at the study overall: The costimulatory receptor OX40 (CD134) was targeted by ivuxolimab, a fully human IgG2 agonistic monoclonal antibody. Intravenous ivuxolimab was administered to patients every 2 weeks at six dose levels: 0.01, 0.1, 0.3, 1.5, 3 and 10 mg/kg. Among the approximately 50 dose-escalation patients, about 19 had hepatocellular carcinoma, 15 or so melanoma, 9 renal cell carcinoma and 9 head and neck cancer. A male proportion of 70% to 90% and a mean age of roughly 55 years, ranging from 23 to 79, were recorded for the dose-escalation cohort. Prior anti-PD-1, anti-PD-L1 or anti-CTLA-4 therapy was permitted, and approximately 39% of dose-escalation patients had received checkpoint inhibitors. Three dose-escalation patients achieved partial responses, one with hepatocellular carcinoma and two with cutaneous melanoma. Peripheral TCRbeta sequencing was intended to test whether TCR sequence diversity was altered and clonal T-cell expansion was caused by ivuxolimab. The paper describes the monotherapy dose-escalation part (N of about 50 patients) of the phase I trial of ivuxolimab.

Overall study results and their limits: After ivuxolimab, expanded clones were on average more numerous among CD8+ T cells than among CD4+ T cells. Antigen specificity was not determined for the clonally expanded peripheral T cells. At doses of 0.1 to 3.0 mg/kg, clonal expansion of both CD4+ and CD8+ T cells in blood was seen between baseline and week 6. Low levels of normalized T-cell clonal expansion were also seen in some patients who did not respond. Partial responders in the 0.1-3.0 mg/kg groups had among the lowest normalized peripheral clonal expansion, especially among CD8+ T cells.

Taken from the germline V gene, the CDR1 and CDR2 loops are SGHRS and YFSETQ. Counted from cysteine to phenylalanine, this CDR3 has 16 amino acids. Solely the CDR3 DNA is kept, with 48 bases framed from the first base. To sequence the TCRbeta CDR3 region, genomic DNA was isolated from the sorted cells. TCRbeta CDR3 regions were sequenced using the immunoSEQ Assay. Entries here come from immuneACCESS through TCRdb and include only in-frame sequences with V and J called. Some clones fail to appear in such tables; in the studies checked, an unresolved V gene covers under half of the shortfall, and the cause of the remainder is unknown. The sample records about 82,000 clones, about 92% of which are singletons. The ten largest clonotypes hold around 0.35% of the sample.

This chain is built from TRBV5-1 and TRBJ2-7; 9 middle bases align to TRBD1. The TCR sequence derives from an adult with an advanced solid tumor such as melanoma, head and neck, liver or kidney cancer. This sample comprised CD4+ or CD8+ T cells sorted from blood, obtained in a trial of the OX40 agonist ivuxolimab. The CDR3: CASNLGQGSSSYEQYF. The bases read TGCGCCAGCAACTTGGGACAGGGATCCAGCTCCTACGAGCAGTACTTC.